The 7 T cell receptor beta chains presented below share a single source sample, sequenced in a study of cytomegalovirus exposure and HLA in healthy donors. PCR amplification relied on 60 Vbeta primers (plus 13 Jbeta primers). Repertoires were generated with immunoSEQ multiplex PCR, while TCRdb's copy carries only in-frame clones and drops some. The sample carries 150,000 to 200,000 clones, 80% to 85% recorded once. The specimen sequenced was PBMCs. The source of these receptors is a man in his fifties in good health and CMV-seropositive.

V gene TRBV11-2 combines with J gene TRBJ2-7; no firm D call. CDR3 length: 15 residues. V was shortened by 1 base and J by 0 bases, with 10 bases between the two germline ends. CDR1 and CDR2 (germline): SGHAT, FQNNGV. The CDR3 region has the DNA TGTGCCAGCAGCTTAGCCCGAACCAGCTCCTACGAGCAGTACTTC. This translates into CASSLARTSSYEQYF.

This clone occurred a few times. This chain connects TRBV5-5 to TRBJ1-6, with D possibly matching TRBD1 (6 bases). V lost 2 bases to trimming and J lost 10 bases, with 16 bases between them. This CDR3 is built from 15 residues. The V gene's germline CDR1 is SGHKS and CDR2 YYEKEE (reference sequence). This CDR3 reads CASSFDTGSVSPLHF. CDR3 DNA: TGTGCCAGCAGCTTTGATACAGGGTCGGTCTCACCCCTCCACTTT.

The chain joins TRBV6-5 to TRBJ2-7, with a possible D match to TRBD2 (6 bases). Germline V gene lookup returns CDR1 MNHEY and CDR2 SVGAGI. CDR3 length: 14 amino acids. V lost 0 bases to trimming and J lost 1 base, with 7 bases between them. As DNA, the CDR3 is TGTGCCAGCAGTTACTCGAGCGGGTCCTACGAGCAGTACTTC. It specifies CASSYSSGSYEQYF.

The chain has TRBV19 and TRBJ1-5, with 12 bases matching TRBD1. The CDR3 length is 16 residues. The germline V gene has CDR1 LNHDA and CDR2 SQIVND (reference sequence). J lost 5 bases, V lost 6 bases, and 8 bases had no gene match. CDR3 amino acids: CASSPTGQGAYQPQHF. In DNA, the CDR3 is TGTGCCAGTAGCCCTACGGGACAGGGGGCGTATCAGCCCCAGCATTTT.

The V call is TRBV9, the J call TRBJ2-1; TRBD2 aligns across 12 bases. V lost 4 bases and J lost 8; bases outside the gene matches: 4. The CDR3 is 14 amino acids. Germline CDR1 reads SGDLS; CDR2 reads YYNGEE. The CDR3 sequence: CASSPSGGAYEQFF. The CDR3 DNA reads as TGTGCCAGCAGCCCTAGCGGGGGGGCCTATGAGCAGTTCTTC.

The chain employs TRBV28 and TRBJ1-1; 10 nucleotides line up with TRBD1. This CDR3 spans 17 amino acids. Germline values: CDR1 MDHEN, CDR2 SYDVKM. Losses at the gene ends were 2 bases for V and 4 bases for J; bases not matched to a gene: 10. CDR3 nucleotides: TGTGCCAGCAGTTTAACGGGGACAGGGGATAGGGGCACTGAAGCTTTCTTT. As protein: CASSLTGTGDRGTEAFF.

This chain joins TRBV21-1 and TRBJ2-7; the table's D call, TRBD2, has no DNA check behind it. TRBV21-1 is marked as a pseudogene. The CDR3 length is 15 residues. The CDR3 is CASGTSGRGGYEQYF. The DNA for the CDR3 is TGTGCCAGTGGGACTAGCGGGAGAGGGGGCTACGAGCAGTACTTC.